Each of the 24 T cell receptor beta chains below was sequenced from the same sample in a study of T cells in Graves' hyperthyroidism and ophthalmopathy. RNA transcripts provided the source from which TCR beta CDR3 regions were amplified. When the TCR CDR3 underwent first-round RT-PCR, the HTBI primer set was used. TCRdb re-derived calls from the multiplex PCR reads in MiXCR, one entry per CDR3 protein. This table has about 400,000 distinct CDR3 sequences, less than 15% appearing once. Sample: blood. Source of these receptors: a woman under 30 with Graves' hyperthyroidism.

This clonotype has ten or more counts. This chain connects TRBV2 to TRBJ2-1; TRBD2 matches 10 bases. The CDR3 extends over 16 amino acids. J was trimmed by 6 bases and V by 3 bases; bases with no gene match: 8. CDR1 and CDR2 from the germline V gene are SNHLY and FYNNEI. The CDR3 DNA sequence: TGTGCCAGCAGTGACGCCCTAGCGGGGGCCACCAATGAGCAGTTCTTC. Translation gives CASSDALAGATNEQFF.

Many counts were recorded for this clonotype. The DNA for the CDR3 is TGCAGTGCTAGAGGGGGGCTAGCGGGGGAGTACAATGAGCAGTTCTTC. Protein: CSARGGLAGEYNEQFF. V is TRBV20-1 and J is TRBJ2-1, with 10 bases aligning to TRBD2. The CDR3 is 16 amino acids. Germline V gene lookup returns CDR1 DFQATT and CDR2 SNEGSKA (reference sequence). V lost 1 base, J lost 4 bases, and 7 bases stayed unmatched.

The CDR3 spells CSAPGVNEQFF. CDR3 in DNA: TGCAGTGCTCCCGGCGTTAATGAGCAGTTCTTC. V is TRBV20-1 and J is TRBJ2-1; D ambiguous. Germline V CDR1 and CDR2: DFQATT, SNEGSKA (reference sequence). This CDR3 has 11 amino acids. V was clipped by 5 bases and J by 7 bases, with 9 bases between them.

J is TRBJ2-2 and V is TRBV2, with D unresolved. Germline V lookup: CDR1 SNHLY, CDR2 FYNNEI. V dropped 7 bases and J dropped 1 base, with 10 bases sitting between them. The CDR3 has 14 residues. The DNA of the CDR3 is TGTGCCAGCACCCGAGCCGGGAACACCGGGGAGCTGTTTTTT. Translating gives CASTRAGNTGELFF.

This clonotype was detected many times. The gene calls are TRBV27 and TRBJ1-4, with D tentatively TRBD1 (6 bases). The V gene lost 3 bases and the J gene lost 4 bases, with 9 bases spanning the gap. The germline CDR1 and CDR2 sequences are MNHEY and SMNVEV (reference sequence). This CDR3 region has 14 residues. DNA of the CDR3: TGTGCCAGCAGTTTTGCGGACAGTAATGAAAAACTGTTTTTT. It specifies CASSFADSNEKLFF.

Many counts were recorded for this clonotype. This chain links TRBV5-5 with TRBJ2-1, with D perhaps matching TRBD1 (6 bases). Germline V CDR1 and CDR2: SGHKS, YYEKEE (reference sequence). V was trimmed by 5 bases and J by 5 bases, leaving 14 bases between them. The CDR3 is 14 amino acids. The CDR3 DNA sequence: TGTGCCAGCAGACCCGGACAGATCGACAATGAGCAGTTCTTC. Translated: CASRPGQIDNEQFF.

Comments on this clonotype: A much larger clone lies one base from this, so it may be a read error. This chain uses TRBV3-1 with TRBJ1-6; maybe TRBD1 (5 bases). CDR3 length: 13 residues. Germline CDR1 and CDR2: LGHDT and YNNKEL (reference sequence). CDR3 sequence: CASSQDWGSPPHF. CDR3 bases: TGTGCCAGCAGCCAAGATTGGGGGTCACCCCCCCACTTT.

The rearrangement uses TRBV24-1 and TRBJ2-6, with 11 nucleotides matching TRBD1. Germline assignment: CDR1 KGHDR and CDR2 SFDVKD. The CDR3 is 19 amino acids. Trimming took 4 bases from V and 2 from J; bases not matched to a gene: 9. The CDR3 bases are TGTGCCACCAGTGACGCAGCCGGGACAGGGGGTCCTGGGGCCAACGTCCTGACTTTC. Translating gives CATSDAAGTGGPGANVLTF.

At least ten counts were recorded for this clonotype. The chain uses TRBV7-9 and TRBJ2-5; unclear D gene. The germline V gene encodes CDR1 SEHNR and CDR2 FQNEAQ (reference sequence). V shed 5 bases and J shed 5 bases, with 15 bases lying between them. The CDR3 is 14 amino acids. CDR3 DNA: TGTGCCAGCAGCCTCCGGACCGCCTGGGAGACCCAGTACTTC. Translating gives CASSLRTAWETQYF.

This clonotype was observed many times. This chain uses TRBV19 with TRBJ2-2; 7 nucleotides agree with TRBD1. Germline V gene lookup returns CDR1 LNHDA and CDR2 SQIVND (reference sequence). This CDR3 contains 14 residues. The CDR3 here is CATTGLRGTGELFF. DNA for the CDR3: TGTGCTACGACAGGGTTAAGGGGCACCGGGGAGCTGTTTTTT. Together with reference TRBV19 and TRBJ2-2, the CDR3 gives the full variable domain: DGGITQSPKYLFRKEGQNVTLSCEQNLNHDAMYWYRQDPGQGLRLIYYSQIVNDFQKGDIAEGYSVSREKKESFPLTVTSAQKNPTAFYLCATTGLRGTGELFFGEGSRLTVL.

This clonotype occurred many times. J is TRBJ1-5 and V is TRBV12-3 or TRBV12-4; D gene ambiguous. Trimming shortened V by 1 base and J by 1 base, and 11 bases separated the two germline ends. The CDR3 has 16 amino acids. DNA of the CDR3: TGTGCCAGCAGTTTAGACCCTTTGGGGAGCAATCAGCCCCAGCATTTT. Translation: CASSLDPLGSNQPQHF.

This clonotype was picked up many times. The chain couples TRBV12-3 or TRBV12-4 to TRBJ2-7, with a weak D call TRBD2 (6 bases). The length of the CDR3 is 15 residues. Trimming left V 2 bases short and J 3 bases short, with 14 bases between. The CDR3 DNA reads as TGTGCCAGCAGTTTATTTAGGGGAGGCTACTACGAGCAGTACTTC. Translation gives CASSLFRGGYYEQYF.

The J gene is TRBJ1-2, the V gene TRBV6-5, with 9 bases lining up with TRBD1. This CDR3 has 18 residues. Trimming cost V 0 bases and J 6 bases; bases outside gene matches: 14. Per the germline V gene, CDR1 is MNHEY and CDR2 is SVGAGI. CDR3 DNA: TGTGCCAGCAGTTACTCGGGACAGGGTGTGGGTGGCGGGCATGGCTACACCTTC. It translates to CASSYSGQGVGGGHGYTF.

In the case of this clonotype: A much more abundant neighbour one base away suggests this may be a read error. The chain is built from TRBV20-1 and TRBJ2-5; 12 bases align to TRBD2. There are 17 residues in the CDR3. Germline V gives CDR1 DFQATT, CDR2 SNEGSKA (reference sequence). The V gene end was trimmed by 3 bases and the J gene end by 5 bases; junction bases not matched to a gene: 13. CDR3 DNA: TGCAGTGCTAGCCCGGTACTAGCGGGAGGACTTCACGAGACCCAGTACTTC. Translating gives CSASPVLAGGLHETQYF.

As regards this clonotype: A much larger clone lies one base from this, so it may be a read error. V usage is TRBV12-3 or TRBV12-4 and J usage is TRBJ1-1; tentatively, D is TRBD1 (5 bases). V was cut by 3 bases and J by 9 bases, with 14 bases left in between. The CDR3 is made up of 13 amino acids. CDR3 sequence: CASSFRDGLKAFF. The CDR3 DNA reads as TGTGCCAGCAGTTTCCGGGACGGTTTGAAAGCTTTCTTT.

This clonotype was counted ten times or more. This chain uses TRBV12-3 or TRBV12-4 with TRBJ2-1; TRBD1 agrees at 8 bases. Trimming took 9 bases from V and 4 from J; bases not matched to a gene: 8. The CDR3 is 14 amino acids. This CDR3 reads CASSTGASYNEQFF. Written as DNA, the CDR3 is TGTGCCAGTTCGACAGGGGCGAGTTACAATGAGCAGTTCTTC.

A note on this clonotype: One junction end does not reproduce the germline sequence, and a read error may be involved. This chain uses TRBV6-2 or TRBV6-3 with TRBJ2-2; 13 bases map to TRBD2. There are 15 residues in the CDR3. Germline V gene sequence: CDR1 MNHEY, CDR2 SVGEGT. CDR3 in amino acids: CASKLAGGITGELLF. The CDR3, as DNA: TGTGCCAGCAAACTAGCGGGAGGGATAACCGGGGAGCTGCTTTTT.

This clonotype was counted a few times. It may be a read error: a sequence one base away is much more abundant. This chain joins TRBV27 and TRBJ2-3; maybe TRBD2 (5 bases). CDR3 size: 15 residues. Per the germline V gene, CDR1 is MNHEY and CDR2 is SMNVEV (reference sequence). CDR3 residues: CAGSLRTPYTDTQYF. CDR3 bases: TGTGCCGGCAGTTTAAGGACTCCCTACACAGATACGCAGTATTTT.

This clonotype was seen more than once but under ten times. The chain is built from TRBV9 and TRBJ2-1; TRBD2 matches 7 bases. The CDR3 extends over 17 amino acids. Germline CDR1 reads SGDLS; CDR2 reads YYNGEE. V trimming: 1 base; J trimming: 3 bases; junction bases outside the gene matches: 10. CDR3 nucleotide sequence: TGTGCCAGCAGCGTATTCGAACAAGCGGGAATCTACAATGAGCAGTTCTTC. This gives the protein CASSVFEQAGIYNEQFF. Full variable domain (missing parts from reference TRBV9 and TRBJ2-1): DSGVTQTPKHLITATGQRVTLRCSPRSGDLSVYWYQQSLDQGLQFLIQYYNGEERAKGNILERFSAQQFPDLHSELNLSSLELGDSALYFCASSVFEQAGIYNEQFFGPGTRLTVL.

This clonotype has at least ten counts. The chain is built from TRBV18 and TRBJ1-1; TRBD1 matches at 7 bases. The CDR3 consists of 13 residues. Trimming cost V 6 bases and J 3 bases; bases outside gene matches: 4. Per germline, CDR1 KGHSH and CDR2 LQKENI. The CDR3, as DNA: TGTGCCAGCTCGACAGGGAGGGACACTGAAGCTTTCTTT. This translates into CASSTGRDTEAFF.

This clonotype was seen many times. The chain has TRBV28 and TRBJ1-4; 7 nucleotides align to TRBD1. The trim removed 3 bases at V and 6 bases at J, leaving 4 bases unmatched. Per germline, CDR1 MDHEN and CDR2 SYDVKM. The CDR3 is made up of 14 amino acids. The CDR3 reads CASSFRTGDEKLFF. DNA of the CDR3: TGTGCCAGCAGTTTTCGGACAGGAGATGAAAAACTGTTTTTT.

Concerning this clonotype: This clone may be a read error of a much larger clone one base away. This chain connects TRBV20-1 to TRBJ2-7; D unclear. The CDR3 runs 14 residues. The V gene's germline CDR1 is DFQATT and CDR2 SNEGSKA (reference sequence). The CDR3 protein is CSASLRAGSYEHYF. In DNA form, the CDR3 reads TGCAGTGCTAGTCTCCGGGCCGGGTCCTACGAGCATTACTTC.

The chain combines TRBV3-1 with TRBJ1-1; D is unclear. The CDR3 has 11 residues. CDR1 and CDR2 (germline): LGHDT, YNNKEL (reference sequence). V dropped 5 bases and J dropped 5 bases, with 6 bases sitting between them. CDR3 in amino acids: CASSSHTEAFF. The CDR3 nucleotides are TGTGCCAGCAGCTCCCATACTGAAGCTTTCTTT.

This clonotype was recorded at least ten times. The rearrangement uses TRBV6-2 or TRBV6-3 and TRBJ2-2; 11 nucleotides agree with TRBD2. The CDR3 runs 20 residues. Trimming removed 0 bases from V and 3 bases from J; junction bases left unmatched: 12. CDR1 MNHEY and CDR2 SVGEGT come from the germline V gene. In nucleotides, the CDR3 is TGTGCCAGCAGTTACTCCTGGGCGAGACTAGCGGGAACCCACACCGGGGAGCTGTTTTTT. This translates into CASSYSWARLAGTHTGELFF.